This T cell receptor beta chain was recovered during a study of T cells in Graves' hyperthyroidism and ophthalmopathy. Researchers amplified the TCR beta CDR3 regions from RNA transcripts. The HTBI primer set drove a first-round RT-PCR of the TCR CDR3. One entry per CDR3 protein, called by TCRdb with MiXCR from the multiplex PCR reads. This sample yields a few hundred thousand distinct CDR3 sequences, of which roughly 15% are seen a single time; around 17% belongs to the top ten. The table lists this clonotype with many counts. Source material: blood. The receptor comes from a woman aged 18-30 years with Graves' ophthalmopathy.

The CDR3 protein is CASSSTAWDRGPWGYTF. CDR3 in DNA: TGTGCCAGCAGTTCCACCGCCTGGGACAGGGGGCCATGGGGCTACACCTTC. The chain carries TRBV28 and TRBJ1-2, with 12 bases matching TRBD1. This CDR3 has 17 amino acids. Germline CDR1 is MDHEN and CDR2 is SYDVKM. J lost 8 bases, V lost 4 bases, and 14 bases had no gene match.